This is a list of T cell receptor beta chains from one sample in a study of shared clonotypes between healthy human individuals. This table comes from immunoSEQ multiplex PCR, and its TCRdb copy is limited to in-frame clones, with some not included. The sample consists of roughly 1 million clones, 75% to 80% of them appearing once. The sequenced sample was memory CD4+ T cells from PBMCs. The receptors derive from a man younger than 35 in good health. Some clones in this sample may be carry-over from other donors' samples. Each CDR3 is given with its conserved first and last residue. The D gene is left open where the match is weak. Clone size appears in some rows only: once, few, many, or a class for an expanded clone.

abundance: once; d_gene: TRBD1; v_gene: TRBV30; j_gene: TRBJ2-7; CDR3aa: CAWSWDSGLEQYF; CDR3nt: TGTGCCTGGAGTTGGGACAGTGGCTTAGAGCAGTACTTC
abundance: .; d_gene: TRBD1; v_gene: TRBV4-3; j_gene: TRBJ1-2; CDR3aa: CASSPGGSSGYTF; CDR3nt: TGCGCCAGCAGCCCAGGGGGCTCCAGTGGCTACACCTTC
abundance: .; d_gene: TRBD1; v_gene: TRBV11-2; j_gene: TRBJ2-5; CDR3aa: CASSSTRTGWETQYF; CDR3nt: TGTGCCAGCAGCTCAACTAGGACAGGTTGGGAGACCCAGTACTTC
abundance: .; d_gene: .; v_gene: TRBV2; j_gene: TRBJ1-5; CDR3aa: CASSEREINQPQHF; CDR3nt: TGTGCCAGCAGTGAGAGGGAGATCAATCAGCCCCAGCATTTT
abundance: few; d_gene: .; v_gene: TRBV2; j_gene: TRBJ1-1; CDR3aa: CASNRGPLRDEAFF; CDR3nt: TGTGCCAGCAACCGCGGTCCTTTGAGGGATGAAGCTTTCTTT
abundance: .; d_gene: TRBD1; v_gene: TRBV11-3; j_gene: TRBJ2-2; CDR3aa: CASSLGTGGTGELFF; CDR3nt: TGTGCCAGCAGCCTCGGGACAGGGGGAACCGGGGAGCTGTTTTTT
abundance: .; d_gene: TRBD1; v_gene: TRBV11-1; j_gene: TRBJ2-1; CDR3aa: CASSRDRVGDEQFF; CDR3nt: TGTGCCAGCAGCCGGGACAGGGTGGGCGATGAGCAGTTCTTC
abundance: .; d_gene: .; v_gene: TRBV9; j_gene: TRBJ2-1; CDR3aa: CASTPGSSYNEQFF; CDR3nt: TGTGCCAGCACCCCGGGTAGCTCCTACAATGAGCAGTTCTTC
abundance: .; d_gene: TRBD2; v_gene: TRBV7-9; j_gene: TRBJ2-1; CDR3aa: CASSLRSGSSYNEQFF; CDR3nt: TGTGCCAGCAGCTTACGTAGCGGGAGCTCCTACAATGAGCAGTTCTTC
abundance: .; d_gene: .; v_gene: TRBV28; j_gene: TRBJ2-2; CDR3aa: CASSPRSGELFF; CDR3nt: TGTGCCAGCAGTCCCCGGTCCGGGGAGCTGTTTTTT
abundance: .; d_gene: TRBD1; v_gene: TRBV7-2; j_gene: TRBJ1-1; CDR3aa: CASSDSWTGYKVEAFF; CDR3nt: TGTGCCAGCAGCGACTCTTGGACAGGGTACAAGGTTGAAGCTTTCTTT
abundance: .; d_gene: TRBD1; v_gene: TRBV27; j_gene: TRBJ1-1; CDR3aa: CASSNRGLGTEAFF; CDR3nt: TGTGCCAGCAGCAACAGGGGATTAGGCACTGAAGCTTTCTTT
abundance: few; d_gene: .; v_gene: TRBV2; j_gene: TRBJ1-2; CDR3aa: CASSVARGYTF; CDR3nt: TGTGCCAGCAGCGTGGCCCGTGGCTACACCTTC
abundance: .; d_gene: .; v_gene: TRBV4-3; j_gene: TRBJ2-7; CDR3aa: CASSQDPKPYYEQYF; CDR3nt: TGCGCCAGCAGCCAAGATCCTAAGCCATACTACGAGCAGTACTTC
abundance: .; d_gene: .; v_gene: TRBV19; j_gene: TRBJ2-5; CDR3aa: CASAPGLRTETQYF; CDR3nt: TGTGCCAGTGCCCCGGGACTCAGGACGGAGACCCAGTACTTC
abundance: .; d_gene: .; v_gene: TRBV29-1; j_gene: TRBJ1-1; CDR3aa: CSVESQGRTEAFF; CDR3nt: TGCAGCGTTGAGTCTCAGGGGAGGACTGAAGCTTTCTTT
abundance: .; d_gene: .; v_gene: TRBV4-3; j_gene: TRBJ2-1; CDR3aa: CASSQDGSSSYNEQFF; CDR3nt: TGCGCCAGCAGCCAAGACGGGTCGAGCTCCTACAATGAGCAGTTCTTC
abundance: .; d_gene: TRBD2; v_gene: TRBV30; j_gene: TRBJ2-2; CDR3aa: CAWIGGMNTGELFF; CDR3nt: TGTGCCTGGATCGGGGGGATGAACACCGGGGAGCTGTTTTTT
abundance: once; d_gene: .; v_gene: TRBV6-1; j_gene: TRBJ1-5; CDR3aa: CASGLQAASNQPQHF; CDR3nt: TGTGCCAGCGGGTTGCAGGCCGCTAGCAATCAGCCCCAGCATTTT
abundance: .; d_gene: .; v_gene: TRBV5-1; j_gene: TRBJ1-1; CDR3aa: CASSLDGTNTEAFF; CDR3nt: TGCGCCAGCAGCTTGGACGGAACGAACACTGAAGCTTTCTTT
abundance: once; d_gene: .; v_gene: TRBV7-2; j_gene: TRBJ2-3; CDR3aa: CASSLEGGVDTQYF; CDR3nt: TGTGCCAGCAGCTTAGAAGGGGGGGTCGATACGCAGTATTTT
abundance: .; d_gene: .; v_gene: TRBV6-6; j_gene: TRBJ1-1; CDR3aa: CASSYSPTGNTEAFF; CDR3nt: TGTGCCAGCAGTTACTCGCCGACAGGGAACACTGAAGCTTTCTTT
abundance: .; d_gene: .; v_gene: TRBV19; j_gene: TRBJ1-4; CDR3aa: CASSIQETNEKLFF; CDR3nt: TGTGCCAGTAGTATACAGGAAACTAATGAAAAACTGTTTTTT
abundance: .; d_gene: TRBD1; v_gene: TRBV6-6; j_gene: TRBJ1-5; CDR3aa: CASRGQGALQPQHF; CDR3nt: TGTGCCAGTCGTGGACAGGGGGCTTTACAGCCCCAGCATTTT
abundance: once; d_gene: .; v_gene: TRBV18; j_gene: TRBJ2-7; CDR3aa: CASHGRRSSYEQYF; CDR3nt: TGTGCCAGCCATGGACGCCGGAGCTCCTACGAGCAGTACTTC
abundance: .; d_gene: TRBD2; v_gene: TRBV5-1; j_gene: TRBJ2-3; CDR3aa: CASSLHVSGVWDTQYF; CDR3nt: TGCGCCAGCAGCTTGCATGTTAGCGGGGTTTGGGATACGCAGTATTTT
abundance: .; d_gene: .; v_gene: TRBV4-1; j_gene: TRBJ2-1; CDR3aa: CASSHPPGGRYEQFF; CDR3nt: TGCGCCAGCAGCCACCCCCCTGGGGGGAGATATGAGCAGTTCTTC
abundance: once; d_gene: TRBD1; v_gene: TRBV28; j_gene: TRBJ2-5; CDR3aa: CASSFIGGRETQYF; CDR3nt: TGTGCCAGCAGTTTCATAGGGGGCAGGGAGACCCAGTACTTC
abundance: .; d_gene: .; v_gene: TRBV6-5; j_gene: TRBJ2-5; CDR3aa: CASSYAGVETQYF; CDR3nt: TGTGCCAGCAGTTACGCAGGGGTAGAGACCCAGTACTTC
abundance: few; d_gene: .; v_gene: TRBV7-9; j_gene: TRBJ2-3; CDR3aa: CASSLRLDTDTQYF; CDR3nt: TGTGCCAGCAGCCTGAGACTAGACACAGATACGCAGTATTTT
abundance: .; d_gene: TRBD1; v_gene: TRBV28; j_gene: TRBJ1-2; CDR3aa: CASNLLPGQGEVGYTF; CDR3nt: TGTGCCAGCAACCTACTACCGGGACAGGGTGAGGTTGGCTACACCTTC
abundance: .; d_gene: TRBD2; v_gene: TRBV5-6; j_gene: TRBJ2-7; CDR3aa: CASSLRRTSGYYEQYF; CDR3nt: TGTGCCAGCAGCCTAAGACGGACTAGCGGGTACTACGAGCAGTACTTC
abundance: many; d_gene: .; v_gene: TRBV7-2; j_gene: TRBJ2-7; CDR3aa: CASNLLGGTGTYEQYF; CDR3nt: TGTGCCAGCAACCTATTGGGTGGGACGGGTACCTACGAGCAGTACTTC
abundance: .; d_gene: TRBD2; v_gene: TRBV11-3; j_gene: TRBJ2-3; CDR3aa: CASSFSGGSGDTQYF; CDR3nt: TGTGCCAGCAGCTTTTCAGGCGGGAGTGGAGATACGCAGTATTTT
abundance: .; d_gene: .; v_gene: TRBV7-6; j_gene: TRBJ2-1; CDR3aa: CASSLTSASRSYNEQFF; CDR3nt: TGTGCCAGCAGCCTCACCAGCGCGAGCCGCTCGTACAATGAGCAGTTCTTC
abundance: .; d_gene: .; v_gene: TRBV2; j_gene: TRBJ2-2; CDR3aa: CATKETGHTGELFF; CDR3nt: TGTGCCACAAAGGAGACAGGCCACACCGGGGAGCTGTTTTTT
abundance: .; d_gene: .; v_gene: TRBV5-1; j_gene: TRBJ1-6; CDR3aa: CASSWEGVINSPLHF; CDR3nt: TGCGCCAGCAGCTGGGAGGGGGTGATCAATTCACCCCTCCACTTT
abundance: .; d_gene: .; v_gene: TRBV6-1; j_gene: TRBJ1-1; CDR3aa: CAIRRGMNTEAFF; CDR3nt: TGTGCCATCCGACGGGGGATGAACACTGAAGCTTTCTTT